This T cell receptor (beta chain) was identified in a study of blood T cell repertoires in COVID-19. Study context: The study drew acute and convalescent COVID-19 samples from the United States, Italy and Spain.

This clone appeared a single time. In the source study's methods: Cell counts per sample came from amplifying reference gene primers. Repertoires were generated with immunoSEQ multiplex PCR, while TCRdb's copy carries only in-frame clones and drops some. Clone size and the V and J calls come from that table; the DNA yielded D and trimming. In the table there are more than 150,000 clones, 70% to 90% of which are singletons. Germline CDR1 and CDR2: MNHNY and SVGAGI (reference sequence). The CDR3 is 15 amino acids. V lost 0 bases to trimming and J lost 2 bases, with 8 bases between them. The sequenced sample consisted of peripheral blood. The TCR originated in a woman in her 70s with acute or convalescent COVID-19. The chain carries TRBV6-6 and TRBJ1-5; D not certain. CDR3 residues: CASSYSWQGNQPQHF. In DNA form, the CDR3 reads TGTGCCAGCAGTTACTCGTGGCAAGGCAATCAGCCCCAGCATTTT.